The T cell receptor (beta chain) described here comes from a study of blood T cell repertoires in COVID-19. The wider study: Acute and convalescent COVID-19 samples came from the United States, Italy and Spain. Sample material is recorded as cDNA or gDNA derived from T cells, B-cell-depleted T cells, or PBMCs.

In the authors' methods: The assay estimated nucleated cells by amplifying reference gene primers. This table comes from immunoSEQ multiplex PCR, and its TCRdb copy is limited to in-frame clones, with some not included. D and trimming come from the DNA, and the V and J calls and clone size come from that table. Here the sample spans fewer than 200,000 clones, over 70% being singletons. The V gene's germline CDR1 is LNHDA and CDR2 SQIVND (reference sequence). V was trimmed by 7 bases and J by 0 bases, leaving 15 bases between them. This CDR3 is built from 15 residues. The chain combines TRBV19 with TRBJ1-1; possible D gene TRBD1, 5 bases. The material sequenced was peripheral blood. The origin of this receptor is a woman older than 75 with active or convalescent COVID-19. The DNA for the CDR3 is TGTGCCAGTACCCTTCAACGGACACTGAACACTGAAGCTTTCTTT. Its translation: CASTLQRTLNTEAFF. Complete variable domain (other parts from reference TRBV19 and TRBJ1-1): DGGITQSPKYLFRKEGQNVTLSCEQNLNHDAMYWYRQDPGQGLRLIYYSQIVNDFQKGDIAEGYSVSREKKESFPLTVTSAQKNPTAFYLCASTLQRTLNTEAFFGQGTRLTVV.